These 8 T cell receptor beta chains share one sample of origin, sequenced in a study of T cell responses to AZD1222 COVID-19 vaccine. Here immunoSEQ multiplex PCR was the method, and the copy in TCRdb shows in-frame clones only, minus some. Of 150,000 to 200,000 clones listed, approximately 91% are singletons. Here the sequenced sample was peripheral blood, taken on day 0 of AZD1222 vaccination. These receptors were obtained from an adult in good health.

The rearrangement uses TRBV27 and TRBJ2-5, with 8 bases aligning to TRBD1. This CDR3 comprises 13 residues. Germline values: CDR1 MNHEY, CDR2 SMNVEV (reference sequence). The V segment lost 6 bases and the J segment 2 bases; nucleotides outside the gene matches: 2. The DNA for the CDR3 is TGTGCCAGCAGGACAGGGGTACAAGAGACCCAGTACTTC. Translated: CASRTGVQETQYF.

The sample holds one count of this clone. This may be a read error, as it is one base from a much larger clone. J is TRBJ1-1 and V is TRBV14, with D uncertain. The V gene's germline CDR1 is SGHDN and CDR2 FVKESK. This CDR3 is 12 amino acids long. V was pared by 1 base and J by 1 base, with 1 base between. CDR3: CASSQGNTEAFF. CDR3 coding DNA: TGTGCCAGCAGCCAAGGGAACACTGAAGCTTTCTTT.

The CDR3 DNA sequence: TGTGCCAGCAGCTCACCAATTGGGACCCAGTACTTC. This sequence encodes CASSSPIGTQYF. This chain joins TRBV7-2 and TRBJ2-5; D is ambiguous. Trimming removed 4 bases at V and 7 bases at J, with 10 bases between. Germline CDR1 reads SGHTA; CDR2 reads FQGNSA. CDR3 length: 12 residues.

For the CDR3, the DNA is TGTGCCAGCAGCTTAGGGGCGGCGGCCACAGATACGCAGTATTTT. The encoded protein is CASSLGAAATDTQYF. The gene calls are TRBV13 and TRBJ2-3, with unresolved D. This CDR3 has 15 amino acids. Germline lookup yields CDR1 PRHDT and CDR2 FYEKMQ (reference sequence). Trimming pared 0 bases from V and 2 bases from J, leaving 9 bases between.

This clone qualifies as medium-sized. The genes are TRBV6-5 and TRBJ2-7, with 9 nucleotides matching TRBD1. Looked up from germline, CDR1 is MNHEY and CDR2 is SVGAGI. Trimming removed 2 bases from V and 6 bases from J; junction bases left unmatched: 11. The CDR3 is 16 amino acids. The CDR3 nucleotides are TGTGCCAGCAGTTACGCCCCCGGACAGGGGCCTCGCGAGCAGTACTTC. This encodes CASSYAPGQGPREQYF.

The V call is TRBV9, the J call TRBJ2-7, with 10 bases that match TRBD1. V was pared by 0 bases and J by 3 bases, with 6 bases of the junction left unmatched. The CDR3 length is 16 residues. CDR1 is SGDLS, CDR2 YYNGEE, per germline. In nucleotides, the CDR3 is TGTGCCAGCAGCGTAGCAGATGGGACAGGGGTCTACGAGCAGTACTTC. It encodes CASSVADGTGVYEQYF.

This chain connects TRBV28 to TRBJ2-2; D possibly corresponds to TRBD1 (7 bases). The CDR3 runs to 15 residues. V lost 7 bases, J lost 3 bases, and 15 bases lay in between. Germline V gene lookup returns CDR1 MDHEN and CDR2 SYDVKM. CDR3 sequence (DNA): TGTGCCAGCACTGGCGGGGACAGCTACACCGGGGAGCTGTTTTTT. Encoded protein: CASTGGDSYTGELFF. The complete variable domain, with remaining parts taken from reference TRBV28 and TRBJ2-2, reads DVKVTQSSRYLVKRTGEKVFLECVQDMDHENMFWYRQDPGLGLRLIYFSYDVKMKEKGDIPEGYSVSREKKERFSLILESASTNQTSMYLCASTGGDSYTGELFFGEGSRLTVL.

The chain couples TRBV19 to TRBJ1-5; 7 bases match TRBD1. This CDR3 has 17 residues. V lost 1 base, J lost 6 bases, and 12 bases stayed unmatched. Germline CDR1 LNHDA, CDR2 SQIVND (reference sequence). CDR3 sequence reads: CASSIASGGGRSQPQHF. In nucleotides, the CDR3 is TGTGCCAGTAGTATAGCCTCAGGGGGGGGCCGCAGTCAGCCCCAGCATTTT.